One and the same sample provided the 12 T cell receptor beta chains below, sequenced in a study of human T cells and chemical hapten exposure. Regarding time point: patch test 3, about 24 weeks after DPC sensitization. Treatment defined: therapeutic diphenylcyclopropenone sensitization with weekly scalp DPC. TCRdb reanalysed the RACE reads using MiXCR and keeps one entry per CDR3 protein. Of fewer than 80,000 distinct CDR3 sequences in the sample, roughly 11% are singletons; the top ten hold roughly 2.3%. The specimen comprised whole blood, sampled in connection with sensitization to the hapten diphenylcyclopropenone (DPC). The receptors come from a woman aged 25 to 45 with alopecia areata. Some clones in this sample may be carry-over from other donors' samples.

The sample holds a few counts of this clonotype. The V and J genes are TRBV6-5 and TRBJ1-5, with D unresolved. Germline values: CDR1 MNHEY, CDR2 SVGAGI. CDR3 length equals 14 residues. V shed 5 bases and J shed 1 base, with 9 bases lying between them. The CDR3 here is CASSPFVSNQPQHF. The CDR3 DNA sequence: TGTGCCAGCAGTCCCTTTGTGAGCAATCAGCCCCAGCATTTT.

This chain joins TRBV4-2 and TRBJ2-2; 8 bases are a match to TRBD2. The CDR3 is 17 amino acids. Germline V gene sequence: CDR1 LGHNA, CDR2 YNFKEQ. V trimming: 2 bases; J trimming: 1 base; junction bases outside the gene matches: 6. CDR3 nucleotides: TGTGCCAGCAGCCAACCACTAGCGGAGCTGAACACCGGGGAGCTGTTTTTT. Translated: CASSQPLAELNTGELFF.

This clonotype was seen many times. V usage is TRBV6-4 and J usage is TRBJ2-2, with a tentative D call TRBD1 (6 bases). The CDR3 contains 14 residues. Trimming took off 11 bases at V and 3 bases at J, with 16 bases between the two ends. The germline V gene has CDR1 MRHNA and CDR2 SNTAGT. The CDR3 region is CAGSTGVDTGELFF. The CDR3, as DNA: TGTGCCGGATCGACAGGAGTCGACACCGGGGAGCTGTTTTTT.

This clonotype occurred many times. V is TRBV10-2 and J is TRBJ1-1, with D unresolved. The CDR3 is 12 amino acids. Per germline, CDR1 WSHSY and CDR2 SAAADI. Trimming shortened V by 6 bases and J by 3 bases, and 8 bases separated the two germline ends. CDR3 region: CASREGHTEAFF. The CDR3 nucleotides are TGCGCCAGCAGGGAAGGCCACACTGAAGCTTTCTTT.

The sample holds a few counts of this clonotype. V gene TRBV7-6 combines with J gene TRBJ1-1; D call uncertain. CDR3 size: 17 residues. The ends were cut back, 1 base at V and 5 bases at J, with 20 bases in the middle. From germline, CDR1 is SGHVS and CDR2 FNYEAQ. The CDR3 region is CASSLVLGRLGRTEAFF. The CDR3 DNA sequence: TGTGCCAGCAGCTTAGTCCTCGGGCGTCTAGGGCGGACTGAAGCTTTCTTT.

This clonotype was counted at least ten times. The rearrangement links TRBV20-1 to TRBJ2-7; TRBD1 is a possible D gene (6 bases). Trimming stripped 4 bases from V and 7 bases from J, with 14 bases between. The CDR3 loop spans 12 amino acids. Per the germline V gene, CDR1 is DFQATT and CDR2 is SNEGSKA (reference sequence). CDR3 nucleotide sequence: TGCAGTGCTAAAGGGGGAACGGGTGAGCAGTACTTC. It translates to CSAKGGTGEQYF.

This clonotype has a count of ten or more. Here the CDR3 reads CASSPPGGNTGELFF. The DNA for the CDR3 is TGTGCCAGCAGCCCCCCGGGCGGGAACACCGGGGAGCTGTTTTTT. The rearrangement uses TRBV7-2 and TRBJ2-2, with D unresolved. With 5 bases removed from V and 1 base from J, the gap between germline ends came to 11 bases. The CDR3 sequence is 15 residues long. Germline V lookup: CDR1 SGHTA, CDR2 FQGNSA.

This clonotype was seen only a few times. The rearrangement joins TRBV4-3 to TRBJ1-4; D unresolved. Germline V CDR1 and CDR2: LGHNA, YSLEER. The CDR3 has 15 residues. Trimming removed 4 bases from V and 8 bases from J, with 17 bases in between. Here the CDR3 reads CASSLRASIGEKLFF. CDR3 bases: TGCGCCAGCAGCCTCCGGGCCTCTATCGGAGAAAAACTGTTTTTT.

This clonotype was counted a few times. The chain carries TRBV7-2 and TRBJ2-5; D gene ambiguous. The V end lost 6 bases, the J end lost 5 bases, and 13 bases lay between the germline ends. The CDR3 contains 13 residues. Germline-derived CDR1 and CDR2 are SGHTA and FQGNSA. CDR3 sequence (DNA): TGTGCCAGCAGGCTTCCCCCCACCGAGACCCAGTACTTC. Amino acid sequence: CASRLPPTETQYF. The full variable domain, completed using reference TRBV7-2 and TRBJ2-5, is GAGVSQSPSNKVTEKGKDVELRCDPISGHTALYWYRQSLGQGLEFLIYFQGNSAPDKSGLPSDRFSAERTGGSVSTLTIQRTQQEDSAVYLCASRLPPTETQYFGPGTRLLVL.

In nucleotides, the CDR3 is TGTGCCAGCAGTTCCCGGGCGCCTGGGACCCAGTACTTC. Encoded protein: CASSSRAPGTQYF. This chain joins TRBV6-6 and TRBJ2-5; D gene ambiguous. This CDR3 contains 13 residues. V was pared by 4 bases and J by 7 bases, with 13 bases between. Germline V lookup: CDR1 MNHNY, CDR2 SVGAGI (reference sequence).

This clonotype has just a few counts. This rearrangement joins TRBV5-1 to TRBJ1-1; D not certain. The CDR3 length is 14 residues. The germline V and J ends were trimmed by 2 bases and 0 bases, with 8 bases remaining between them. Germline CDR1 SGHRS, CDR2 YFSETQ. The CDR3 loop is CASSFQGMNTEAFF. CDR3 bases: TGCGCCAGCAGCTTTCAAGGAATGAACACTGAAGCTTTCTTT.

V is TRBV9 and J is TRBJ2-3, with TRBD1 matching over 9 bases. The CDR3 is 15 amino acids. Trimming removed 0 bases from V and 7 bases from J; junction bases left unmatched: 6. Germline CDR1 SGDLS, CDR2 YYNGEE. CDR3 bases: TGTGCCAGCAGCGTAGACAGGGGGCGCGAGAATACGCAGTATTTT. Protein: CASSVDRGRENTQYF.